The subject of this entry is one T cell receptor beta chain. Its antigen is unknown. Using a J-beta primer mix together with a sample-barcoded 5' primer, a second PCR was run for roughly 6 to 12 cycles. TCRdb reprocessed the 5' RACE reads with MiXCR, giving one entry per CDR3 protein. The table includes 1.5 million to 2 million distinct CDR3 sequences, roughly 32% detected once. This specimen belongs to a study of blood T cells in healthy people across ages. V shed 4 bases, J shed 8 bases, and the junction held 13 bases outside the gene matches. This CDR3 spans 16 amino acids. Germline CDR1 reads MNHNS; CDR2 reads SASEGT. Study results and caveats: Among T cells, TCR beta diversity per million cells dropped roughly linearly as age rose.

Material: blood. The source of this sequence is a woman in her thirties in good health. J is TRBJ2-1 and V is TRBV6-1; 8 bases align to TRBD1. The CDR3 sequence: CASSGWGQASRDEQFF. The CDR3 DNA is TGTGCCAGCAGTGGCTGGGGACAGGCCTCGAGGGATGAGCAGTTCTTC.